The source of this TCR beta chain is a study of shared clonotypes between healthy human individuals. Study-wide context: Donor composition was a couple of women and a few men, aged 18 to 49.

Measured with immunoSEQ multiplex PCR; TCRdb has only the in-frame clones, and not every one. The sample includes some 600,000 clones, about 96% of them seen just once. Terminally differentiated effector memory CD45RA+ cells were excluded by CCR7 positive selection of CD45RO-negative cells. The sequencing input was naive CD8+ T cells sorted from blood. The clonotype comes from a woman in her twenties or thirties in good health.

DNA of the CDR3: TGTGCCAGTAGTATGGGTGACTACACAGATACGCAGTATTTT. It codes for CASSMGDYTDTQYF. The V call is TRBV19, the J call TRBJ2-3; tentative D call: TRBD2 (5 bases). Germline CDR1 is LNHDA and CDR2 is SQIVND (reference sequence). The germline V and J ends were trimmed by 3 bases and 2 bases, with 9 bases remaining between them. The CDR3 contains 14 residues. The full variable domain, its missing parts supplied by reference TRBV19 and TRBJ2-3, is DGGITQSPKYLFRKEGQNVTLSCEQNLNHDAMYWYRQDPGQGLRLIYYSQIVNDFQKGDIAEGYSVSREKKESFPLTVTSAQKNPTAFYLCASSMGDYTDTQYFGPGTRLTVL.